These 16 T cell receptor beta chains were all obtained from the same sample, sequenced in a study of blood T cell repertoires in COVID-19. Clones were read by immunoSEQ multiplex PCR, and TCRdb kept only the in-frame ones, dropping some. This sample has approximately 210,000 clones, with around 87% found just once. Sequenced material: PBMCs or T cells enriched from blood (not recorded which). These receptors all come from a woman in her twenties or thirties who had recovered from COVID-19.

The chain is built from TRBV18 and TRBJ1-2, with a weak D call TRBD1 (6 bases). The CDR3 extends over 16 amino acids. The V end was cut by 0 bases, the J end by 6 bases, with 17 bases between. From germline, CDR1 is KGHSH and CDR2 LQKENI. The CDR3 nucleotides read TGTGCCAGCTCACCACCGGCAAGCAGGGGCGCACATGGCTACACCTTC. Translating it yields CASSPPASRGAHGYTF.

J is TRBJ2-5 and V is TRBV3-1 (or the pseudogene TRBV3-2), with D unclear. There are 14 residues in the CDR3. V gave up 2 bases and J gave up 1 base, with 8 bases separating them. The V gene's germline CDR1 is LGHDT and CDR2 YNNKEL (reference sequence). This chain's CDR3 is CASSQTSIQETQYF. The CDR3, as DNA: TGTGCCAGCAGCCAAACGAGTATCCAAGAGACCCAGTACTTC.

The V call is TRBV5-6, the J call TRBJ1-1; no clear D. The ends were cut back, 2 bases at V and 0 bases at J, with 11 bases in the middle. Germline CDR1 reads SGHDT; CDR2 reads YYEEEE. There are 15 residues in the CDR3. For the CDR3, the DNA is TGTGCCAGCAGCTTCACATCTTTCATGAACACTGAAGCTTTCTTT. Protein product: CASSFTSFMNTEAFF.

The rearrangement uses TRBV19 and TRBJ2-1; TRBD2 agrees at 9 bases. The CDR3 consists of 17 residues. V was pared by 3 bases and J by 2 bases, with 8 bases of the junction left unmatched. Per the germline V gene, CDR1 is LNHDA and CDR2 is SQIVND (reference sequence). CDR3 nucleotide sequence: TGTGCCAGTAGTATGACCGTTAGCGGGAGTACCTACAATGAGCAGTTCTTC. Protein: CASSMTVSGSTYNEQFF.

V gene TRBV2 combines with J gene TRBJ1-1; D possibly corresponds to TRBD1 (5 bases). V lost 8 bases to trimming and J lost 7 bases, with 17 bases between them. This CDR3 contains 13 residues. Germline V gives CDR1 SNHLY, CDR2 FYNNEI. CDR3 loop: CASLRTPGGEAFF. As DNA, the CDR3 is TGTGCCAGCCTGAGAACGCCGGGGGGTGAAGCTTTCTTT.

This clone was counted a few times. The chain joins TRBV10-3 to TRBJ2-7; D gene unclear. This CDR3 has 11 amino acids. The germline CDR1 and CDR2 sequences are ENHRY and SYGVKD. Trimming removed 4 bases at V and 5 bases at J, with 6 bases between. In DNA, the CDR3 is TGTGCCATCAGTGCGGTAGACGAGCAGTACTTC. It codes for CAISAVDEQYF.

The chain is built from TRBV4-1 and TRBJ2-5; tentatively, D is TRBD1 (5 bases). Trimming stripped 2 bases from V and 5 bases from J, with 12 bases between. The germline CDR1 and CDR2 sequences are MGHRA and YSYEKL. The CDR3 contains 14 residues. Here the CDR3 DNA reads TGCGCCAGCAGCCAAATAGGGGTGGGGGAGACCCAGTACTTC. It codes for CASSQIGVGETQYF.

The chain carries TRBV6-5 and TRBJ2-7, with 9 bases identical to TRBD1. The V and J ends lost 6 bases and 4 bases, in that order; junction bases with no gene match: 10. The CDR3 runs to 15 residues. The V gene's germline CDR1 is MNHEY and CDR2 SVGAGI. The CDR3 here is CASRSTGTGPYEQYF. The DNA for the CDR3 is TGTGCCAGCAGATCCACCGGGACAGGGCCTTACGAGCAGTACTTC.

The rearrangement links TRBV3-1 (or the pseudogene TRBV3-2) to TRBJ1-1; no clear D gene. Germline V gives CDR1 LGHDT, CDR2 YNNKEL (reference sequence). The CDR3 sequence is 13 residues long. Between the trimmed V and J ends, which lost 0 bases and 9 bases, there was a span of 11 bases. In nucleotides, the CDR3 is TGTGCCAGCAGCCAAGAGGCCGCCGAAAAAGCTTTCTTT. Protein: CASSQEAAEKAFF.

This chain joins TRBV11-3 and TRBJ2-1, with no clear D. The CDR3 is 14 residues long. The V end lost 5 bases, the J end lost 8 bases, and 16 bases lay between the germline ends. Germline V gene lookup returns CDR1 SGHNT and CDR2 YENEEA. For the CDR3, the DNA is TGTGCCAGCAGCCTGGGCCAGTCCAATTATGAGCAGTTCTTC. This codes for CASSLGQSNYEQFF.

V and J are TRBV3-1 (or the pseudogene TRBV3-2) and TRBJ1-3; D is possibly TRBD1 (6 bases). There are 12 residues in the CDR3. V lost 4 bases and J lost 10, with 11 bases in between. Per the germline V gene, CDR1 is LGHDT and CDR2 is YNNKEL (reference sequence). CDR3 nucleotide sequence: TGTGCCAGCAGCCCCGGACAGCGAACCATATATTTT. The encoded protein is CASSPGQRTIYF.

V usage is TRBV5-1 and J usage is TRBJ2-2; 9 nucleotides align to TRBD1. The germline CDR1 and CDR2 sequences are SGHRS and YFSETQ. The CDR3 consists of 15 residues. Unmatched junction bases numbered 4, after V lost 3 bases and J lost 4 bases. The CDR3 sequence: CASSWTGAGTGELFF. The CDR3 bases are TGCGCCAGCAGCTGGACAGGGGCGGGCACCGGGGAGCTGTTTTTT.

A single count supports this clone. The chain joins TRBV19 to TRBJ1-5, with a weak D call TRBD1 (6 bases). Germline V gene data show CDR1 as LNHDA and CDR2 as SQIVND (reference sequence). V was shortened by 6 bases and J by 0 bases, with 9 bases between the two germline ends. The CDR3 covers 14 residues. This chain's CDR3 is CASSQGNSNQPQHF. The CDR3 DNA reads as TGTGCCAGTAGCCAGGGGAATAGCAATCAGCCCCAGCATTTT.

The chain uses TRBV7-2 and TRBJ2-1; 8 positions match TRBD1. This CDR3 region has 14 residues. The J segment lost 7 bases and the V segment lost 5 bases, leaving 7 bases of the junction unmatched. CDR1 is SGHTA, CDR2 FQGNSA, per germline. The CDR3 protein is CASSADRVMNEQFF. The CDR3 bases are TGTGCCAGCAGCGCGGACAGGGTGATGAATGAGCAGTTCTTC.

The CDR3 here is CASSLSTMANTEAFF. In DNA, the CDR3 is TGTGCCAGCAGTTTATCCACGATGGCGAACACTGAAGCTTTCTTT. The chain carries TRBV27 and TRBJ1-1; D unclear. The CDR3 loop spans 15 amino acids. Between the trimmed V and J ends, which lost 0 bases and 1 base, there was a span of 9 bases. Germline loops: CDR1 MNHEY, CDR2 SMNVEV (reference sequence).

The chain has TRBV6-1 and TRBJ1-2; D might be TRBD1 (5 bases). This CDR3 has 13 amino acids. Germline CDR1 is MNHNS and CDR2 is SASEGT. V dropped 1 base and J dropped 7 bases, with 10 bases sitting between them. The CDR3 here is CASSEVLQGGYTF. The CDR3 DNA sequence: TGTGCCAGCAGTGAAGTTCTCCAGGGTGGCTACACCTTC.